This T cell receptor (beta chain) was captured in a study of siplizumab effects on memory and regulatory T cells. Points from the study as a whole: Treg origin accounted for an average of nearly 70% of mappable alloreactive CD4+ clones with siplizumab and about 30% in controls. Significant reduction of alloreactive sequences traceable to unstimulated CD4+ memory cells was observed with siplizumab.

As regards this clone: The antigen is undetermined.

Only in-frame clones appear in the TCRdb table, and some are missing; sequencing was by immunoSEQ multiplex PCR. The table shows about 85,000 clones, with 85% to 95% occurring only once. Sample: CD8+ T cells sorted from blood. The source of this sequence is a human donor in good health.

The CDR3 DNA is TGTGCCAGCAGCCCGCCGCGACAGGGGAGGGACACCGGGGAGCTGTTTTTT. Residues: CASSPPRQGRDTGELFF. The V and J genes are TRBV7-6 and TRBJ2-2; perhaps TRBD1 as D (8 bases). There are 17 residues in the CDR3. Germline V gives CDR1 SGHVS, CDR2 FNYEAQ. V was clipped by 5 bases and J by 3 bases, with 19 bases between them.